This T cell receptor (beta chain) derives from a study of cytomegalovirus exposure and HLA in healthy donors (dated by TCRdb to between 2016 and 2019). Turning to the overall study: An earlier analysis of 550 to 700 of the donors reported 250 to 350 Gb of sequence data and around 120 million unique TCR beta sequences from about 179 million T cells. An early release covering roughly 640 HLA-typed donors comprised about 300 gigabases of sequencing data and tens of millions of unique TCR sequences. The genetic ancestry cluster associated with self-reported Caucasian donors included over 65% of the 300 to 400 genotyped donors. The aim of the study was to test whether cataloging public T cell receptors could identify signatures of past pathogen exposure. The T cell repertoires of 666 subjects were profiled by immunosequencing and related to cytomegalovirus serostatus. In addition to the first cohort of roughly 700 subjects, a separate validation cohort of approximately 130 different subjects was used. High-throughput TCR immunosequencing, statistical association of individual TCRs with disease status, and machine learning were combined to predict cytomegalovirus infection status. To study patterns of TCR occurrence, a later analysis re-analyzed previously published TCR beta repertoires from 650 to 750 donors and added high-resolution HLA genotyping. The later analysis used no new phenotypic data to find candidate immune exposures, relying instead on TCR beta sequences and their occurrence across donors. An earlier analysis of 587 of the donors used high-throughput TCR beta sequencing to judge whether each TCR beta V gene segment behaved as functional or pseudogenic. Donor age, sex, ethnicity and CMV serostatus were compiled together with the repertoire data. Genome-wide SNP genotypes for about 65% of the 666 donors were used in a later genetic analysis, which treated that subset as a discovery cohort. All discovery cohort repertoires had been generated using a single sequencing platform. Both class I and class II loci were covered by HLA typing, at four-digit resolution. Typing coverage differed by locus: A, B, C, DRB1 and DQB1 were typed in roughly 620-640 donors, DQA1 in 522, DPA1 in nearly 610, and DPB1 in just under 490. Four to six DR-DQ haplotypes were handled as single units for association and clustering, since linkage in the cohort was strong. On average, around 240,000 unique TCR beta nucleotide sequences were sequenced per donor among 300 to 500 genotyped donors of the cohort, with roughly 18% of those sequences being non-productive. Study-wide findings and limitations: The study listed 150 to 200 TCR beta chains as associated with cytomegalovirus. The classifier was reported to diagnose cytomegalovirus status with high specificity and sensitivity in both the original cohort and the validation cohort. A cluster of highly shared sequence variants was judged likely to represent a technical artifact of the sequencing pipeline. Across donors, most TCR sequences were observed very rarely, whereas some public TCRs were present in many individuals. An earlier analysis of some 590 of the donors showed that most TCR beta V segments appeared in productive rearrangements either about 87% or about 30% of the time, which broadly matched IMGT annotations. When HLA alleles, especially DR and DQ, strongly co-occurred, TCR associations were difficult to assign to individual alleles. At a false discovery rate of 0.05, a later analysis linked about 16,000 TCR beta sequences to specific HLA alleles. A later genetic analysis reported fewer N-insertions in productive TCRs among donors in an Asian-associated ancestry cluster than the roughly 650-donor mean. A later analysis found that HLA-associated TCR beta chains were more clonally expanded and had lower generation probabilities than equally common non-associated chains. According to a later analysis, TCR association rates differed among HLA loci, with DRB1 alleles showing the most associated TCRs and HLA-C alleles showing the fewest. In vitro tests confirmed that a few of the cytomegalovirus-associated TCR beta chains recognize cytomegalovirus antigens. For the cohort, immune exposure information was limited to CMV serostatus. Because counts were too low, roughly 16 rarely observed V segments, including chromosome 9 orphons, were left out of the earlier analysis of 587 of the donors. It was suggested by the authors that the approach could potentially be generalized to other disease states and immunological phenotypes. This cohort had only TCR beta chains sequenced, and the lack of alpha or paired-chain data limited which features could be detected. A further reported finding was that TCR beta sequences accurately predicted the HLA-A and HLA-B alleles for most subjects in the first cohort. Linkage disequilibrium might explain the correlated functional status among segregating V segments, but an unknown experimental factor could not be ruled out. In a later analysis, most CMV-associated TCR beta chains were found to appear HLA-restricted, with HLA associations seemingly driven largely by CMV exposure. Roughly uniform sequencing depth across donors was assumed in presence/absence analyses, although this assumption may not hold. V-gene and J-gene trimming of TCR beta chains was associated with a missense DCLRE1C variant in a later genetic analysis, and the association was replicated in an independent cohort. Because some donors lacked HLA typing at each locus, the association tests relied only on the typed subset. Several of the top co-occurrence clusters appeared to be linked to parvovirus B19, influenza, CMV and Epstein-Barr virus, according to a later analysis.

Notes on this clone: The antigen it recognizes is unknown. There are no base qualities to consult, and no much larger clone falls within one base.

The cohort was made up of 650 to 700 healthy bone marrow donors. All cohort members were sampled while nominally healthy, although unrecorded immune exposures were likely present. The donor was CMV seronegative and was included in the group of under 450 seronegative cohort members. A peripheral blood sample was provided by each donor, and peripheral blood mononuclear cells were used for TCR beta sequencing. Genomic DNA was extracted from the blood cell samples with the Qiagen DNeasy Blood Extraction Kit. The library was produced with the immunoSEQ multiplex PCR assay. A mixture of 60 forward primers for TCR Vbeta segments and 13 reverse primers for TCR Jbeta segments was used in the multiplex PCR. The CDR3 region of rearranged TCR beta genes was amplified from genomic DNA with a multiplex PCR assay. Amplified TCR beta libraries were sequenced as 87-base-pair reads on the Illumina HiSeq System. In the paper's pipeline: A later analysis tallied roughly 80 million unique TCR beta chains across the 600 to 700 repertoires, and approximately 12 million of those chains were shared by two or more donors. A nearest-neighbor algorithm error-corrected the raw reads and collapsed the reads into unique sequences, merging closely related sequences to remove PCR and sequencing errors. To assign V, D and J gene segments, CDR3 sequences were aligned to IMGT reference sequences. For a sequence to be retained, at least a six-nucleotide match to both a V gene segment and a J gene segment was required. Rearrangements were called productive when the CDR3 lacked stop codons and stayed in frame with V and J; all others were non-productive. CDR3 was defined according to IMGT convention as the region running from the second conserved V-encoded cysteine to the conserved J-encoded phenylalanine. Sequences without an unambiguous match to a single V gene segment were excluded from the earlier analysis of a few hundred of the donors. An earlier analysis of a few hundred of the donors classified V segments as functional when productive rearrangements were above 56.7% and as segregating when the standard deviation between donors was above 5%. A statistical classification framework was built to diagnose cytomegalovirus status from the catalog of TCR beta chain sequences. In a later analysis, V and J genes were assigned by comparing TCR nucleotide sequences against IMGT/GENE-DB human TR gene sequences. In a later analysis, CDR3 sequences and most-parsimonious VDJ recombination scenarios were assigned using the TCRdist pipeline. In a later analysis, each TCR beta chain was defined by its CDR3 amino acid sequence together with its V-gene family, and reads without a unique V-gene family were excluded. A later analysis removed several hundred highly shared, low-generation-probability nucleotide sequences to deal with suspected cross-contamination and a sequencing artifact. For each public chain, a later analysis derived a clonal expansion index from normalized ranks of inferred template counts within each repertoire. In a later analysis, generation probabilities were computed using a VDJ recombination model fitted to out-of-frame rearrangements, and the results were checked against IGoR. In a later analysis, hypergeometric tests were used to score TCR-TCR, TCR-HLA and TCR-CMV co-occurrence, with a repertoire-size bias correction applied to TCR pairs. False discovery rates were estimated in a later analysis by permuting HLA or CMV assignments 20 times. In a later analysis, co-occurring TCRs were grouped using DBSCAN, with TCRdist sequence similarity added in when clustering inside HLA-allele-positive subsets. For co-occurrence clustering, repertoires with fewer than 30,000 or more than 120,000 public chains were excluded, along with 4 to 6 repertoires with anomalous nucleotide sharing. TCRdb limited this immuneACCESS table to in-frame rearrangements with V and J called. A share of clones is missing; checked studies link under half to unresolved V genes, and the rest is unexplained. The V and J calls and clone size are taken from that table; D and trimming were inferred from the DNA. In this sample the table shows 160,000 or so clones, about 88% of which occur a single time. The ten largest clones add up to approximately 2% of the sample.

The sample taken for sequencing was PBMCs. This clonotype originated in a woman between 18 and 29 years old in good health and CMV-seronegative.

The DNA is as follows: TGCGCCAGCTCCGGGACAGGGGCAACCGAGCAGTACTTC. This yields the protein CASSGTGATEQYF. The chain couples TRBV5-1 to TRBJ2-7, with 10 middle bases fitting TRBD1. The CDR3 sequence holds 13 residues, the cysteine and phenylalanine included. Only CDR3 DNA remains: 39 bases, in frame from the first base. CDR1 and CDR2 were assigned from the germline V gene as SGHRS and YFSETQ. Trimming takes 7 bases off V and 6 bases off J; junction bases not matched to a gene: 7.